This T cell receptor beta chain was profiled in a study of T cells expressing NK-cell markers. TCRdb derives one entry per CDR3 protein from the 5' RACE reads, leaving out DNA. Reported are 440,000 or so distinct CDR3 sequences; the ten largest clones contain 6% to 8%. Input material: blood T cells: a sorted CD56 or NKG2C T cell subset, CD4+ or CD8+ T cells, or bulk PBMC T cells (not recorded which). The origin of this receptor is a woman between 18 and 70 years old in good health.

CDR3 loop: CASSDSTGKGSNEQFF. This sequence joins TRBV5-6 and TRBJ2-1; TCRdb reports TRBD1, a call that lacks DNA to check it against. This CDR3 is built from 16 residues. Germline V lookup: CDR1 SGHDT, CDR2 YYEEEE.